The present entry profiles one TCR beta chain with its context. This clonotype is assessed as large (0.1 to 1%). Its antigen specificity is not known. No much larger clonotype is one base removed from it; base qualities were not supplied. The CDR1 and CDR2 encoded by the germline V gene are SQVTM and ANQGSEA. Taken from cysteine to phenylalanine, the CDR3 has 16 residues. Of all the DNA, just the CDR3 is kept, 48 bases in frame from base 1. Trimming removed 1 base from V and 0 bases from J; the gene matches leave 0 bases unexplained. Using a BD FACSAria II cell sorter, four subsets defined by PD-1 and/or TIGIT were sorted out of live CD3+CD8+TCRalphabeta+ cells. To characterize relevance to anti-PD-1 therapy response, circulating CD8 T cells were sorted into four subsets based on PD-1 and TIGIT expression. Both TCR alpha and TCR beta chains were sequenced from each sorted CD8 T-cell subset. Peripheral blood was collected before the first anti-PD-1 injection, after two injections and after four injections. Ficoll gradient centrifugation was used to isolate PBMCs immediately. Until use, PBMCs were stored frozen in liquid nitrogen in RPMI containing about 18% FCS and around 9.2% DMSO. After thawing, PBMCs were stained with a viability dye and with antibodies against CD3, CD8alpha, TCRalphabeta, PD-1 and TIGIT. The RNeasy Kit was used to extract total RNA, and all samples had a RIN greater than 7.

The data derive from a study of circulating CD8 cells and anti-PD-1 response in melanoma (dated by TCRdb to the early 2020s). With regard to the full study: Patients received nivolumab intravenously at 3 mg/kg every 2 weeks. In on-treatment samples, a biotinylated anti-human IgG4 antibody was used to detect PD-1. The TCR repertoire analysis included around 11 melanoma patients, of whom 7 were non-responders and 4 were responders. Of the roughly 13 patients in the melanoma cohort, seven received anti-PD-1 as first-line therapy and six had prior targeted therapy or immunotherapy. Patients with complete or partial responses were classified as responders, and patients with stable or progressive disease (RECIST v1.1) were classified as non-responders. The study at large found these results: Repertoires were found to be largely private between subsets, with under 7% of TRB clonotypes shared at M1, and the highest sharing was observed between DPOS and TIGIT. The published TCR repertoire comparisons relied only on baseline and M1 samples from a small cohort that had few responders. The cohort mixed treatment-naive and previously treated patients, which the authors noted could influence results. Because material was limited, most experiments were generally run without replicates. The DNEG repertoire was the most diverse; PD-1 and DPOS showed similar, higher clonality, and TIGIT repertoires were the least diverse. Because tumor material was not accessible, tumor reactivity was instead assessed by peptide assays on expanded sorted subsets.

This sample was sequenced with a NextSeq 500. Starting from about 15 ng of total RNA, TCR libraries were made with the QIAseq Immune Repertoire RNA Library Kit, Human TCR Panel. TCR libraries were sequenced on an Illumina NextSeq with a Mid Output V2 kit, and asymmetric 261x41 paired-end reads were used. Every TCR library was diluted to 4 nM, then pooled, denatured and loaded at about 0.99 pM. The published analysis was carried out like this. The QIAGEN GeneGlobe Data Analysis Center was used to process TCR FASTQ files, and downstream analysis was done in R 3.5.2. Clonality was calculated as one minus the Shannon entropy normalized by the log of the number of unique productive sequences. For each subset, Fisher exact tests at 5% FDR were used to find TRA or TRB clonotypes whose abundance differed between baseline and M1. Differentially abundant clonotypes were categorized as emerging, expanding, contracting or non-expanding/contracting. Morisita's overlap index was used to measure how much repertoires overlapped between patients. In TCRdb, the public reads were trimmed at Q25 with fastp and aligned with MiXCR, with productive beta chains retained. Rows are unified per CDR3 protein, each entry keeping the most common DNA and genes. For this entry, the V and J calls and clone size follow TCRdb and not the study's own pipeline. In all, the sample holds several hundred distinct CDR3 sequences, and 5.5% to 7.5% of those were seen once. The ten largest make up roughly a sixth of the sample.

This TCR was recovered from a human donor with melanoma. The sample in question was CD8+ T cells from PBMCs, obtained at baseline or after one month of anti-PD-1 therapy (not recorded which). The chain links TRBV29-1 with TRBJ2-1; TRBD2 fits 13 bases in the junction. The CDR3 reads CSVEGLAGGSYNEQFF. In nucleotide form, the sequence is TGCAGCGTTGAAGGACTAGCGGGAGGCTCCTACAATGAGCAGTTCTTC.